The 32 T cell receptor beta chains below all came from one sample that was sequenced in a study of blood T cell repertoires in COVID-19 (TCRdb year 2020). Libraries were made using the immunoSEQ multiplex PCR assay. TCRdb limited this immuneACCESS table to in-frame rearrangements with V and J called. A share of clones is missing; checked studies link under half to unresolved V genes, and the rest is unexplained. This sample comprises some 42,000 clones, approximately 88% of them detected only once. The ten largest clonotypes hold roughly 0.37% of the sample. The sequenced sample consisted of peripheral blood. These receptors came from a human donor in a cohort sampled during active COVID-19.

The CDR3 here is CASSMTGGVEAFF. The CDR3 DNA follows: TGTGCCAGCAGTATGACAGGGGGAGTGGAAGCTTTCTTT. The gene calls are TRBV6-5 and TRBJ1-1, with 9 bases aligning to TRBD1. The germline gives CDR1 MNHEY, CDR2 SVGAGI. The CDR3 runs 13 residues. Germline trimming cut 5 bases from V and 8 bases from J; bases unmatched to any gene: 6.

As regards this clone: No DNA is shown, since the ends of the CDR3 on it are uncertain; the CDR3 is the one TCRdb lists. This chain connects TRBV6-5 to TRBJ2-7; TRBD2 reflects the table's D call only, with no check against the DNA. The CDR3 is 11 amino acids long, termini counted. From germline, CDR1 is MNHEY and CDR2 SVGAGI. CDR3 protein: CASILEFEQYF.

The chain uses TRBV29-1 and TRBJ1-2; 7 nucleotides line up with TRBD1. Germline V gives CDR1 SQVTM, CDR2 ANQGSEA. The CDR3 consists of 14 residues. V lost 4 bases to trimming and J lost 8 bases; unmatched junction nucleotides: 13. For the CDR3, the DNA is TGCAGCGTTGCCCCGACAGGGCTGTCTGGCGGCTACACCTTC. Translated, it gives CSVAPTGLSGGYTF.

The CDR3 DNA follows: TGTGCCAGCAGTCCCGGGACAGGTAACTACGAGCAGTACTTC. This translates into CASSPGTGNYEQYF. The chain joins TRBV27 to TRBJ2-7, with 8 bases identical to TRBD1. The V and J ends lost 5 bases and 3 bases, in that order; junction bases with no gene match: 6. The CDR3 length is 14 residues. Germline V gene data show CDR1 as MNHEY and CDR2 as SMNVEV (reference sequence).

This clone showed up just once. The rearrangement joins TRBV5-4 to TRBJ1-4; D is uncertain. Trimming removed 0 bases from V and 3 bases from J, with 6 bases in between. The CDR3 sequence is 14 residues long. Per the germline V gene, CDR1 is SGHNT and CDR2 is YYREEE (reference sequence). The CDR3 protein is CASSLDQSNEKLFF. CDR3 coding DNA: TGTGCCAGCAGCTTGGATCAGTCTAATGAAAAACTGTTTTTT.

The V and J genes are TRBV27 and TRBJ1-5; maybe TRBD1 (5 bases). The CDR3 is 14 amino acids. Trimming left V 3 bases short and J 0 bases short, with 6 bases between. Germline V lookup: CDR1 MNHEY, CDR2 SMNVEV (reference sequence). CDR3 residues: CASSLGGSNQPQHF. The CDR3 DNA follows: TGTGCCAGCAGTTTGGGGGGTAGCAATCAGCCCCAGCATTTT.

This clone has just one count. The chain has TRBV7-8 and TRBJ1-5; D perhaps matches TRBD1 (5 bases). Germline CDR1 reads SGHVS; CDR2 reads FQNEAQ. The CDR3 covers 16 residues. With 3 bases removed from V and 1 base from J, the gap between germline ends came to 13 bases. In nucleotides, the CDR3 is TGTGCCAGCAGCTTTTCTTGGGGCAGGAGCAATCAGCCCCAGCATTTT. This sequence encodes CASSFSWGRSNQPQHF.

The V and J genes are TRBV7-9 and TRBJ1-6; 7 bases fit TRBD1. The CDR3 loop spans 13 amino acids. The V gene's germline CDR1 is SEHNR and CDR2 FQNEAQ (reference sequence). V shed 5 bases, J shed 9 bases, and the junction held 4 bases outside the gene matches. CDR3 bases: TGTGCCAGCAGCCCGACAGGGAGTTCACCCCTCCACTTT. This sequence encodes CASSPTGSSPLHF.

This chain joins TRBV29-1 and TRBJ1-1, with 8 bases aligning to TRBD1. This CDR3 is built from 13 residues. V lost 4 bases and J lost 6; bases outside the gene matches: 7. Per germline, CDR1 SQVTM and CDR2 ANQGSEA. This CDR3 is CSVVGRGRPEAFF. CDR3 DNA: TGCAGCGTTGTAGGCAGGGGGCGTCCTGAAGCTTTCTTT.

V is TRBV19 and J is TRBJ1-3, with D tentatively TRBD1 (5 bases). Germline assignment: CDR1 LNHDA and CDR2 SQIVND (reference sequence). CDR3 length: 15 residues. Trimming took off 1 base at V and 0 bases at J, with 7 bases between the two ends. The CDR3: CASSIGGLSGNTIYF. CDR3 nucleotides: TGTGCCAGTAGTATAGGGGGACTCTCTGGAAACACCATATATTTT.

V is TRBV5-1 and J is TRBJ1-2; D unclear. This CDR3 is built from 17 residues. The germline V gene encodes CDR1 SGHRS and CDR2 YFSETQ. V lost 0 bases, J lost 2 bases, and 17 bases lay in between. CDR3: CASSLEAAHSLNYGYTF. In DNA form, the CDR3 reads TGCGCCAGCAGCTTGGAAGCAGCGCATTCTTTAAACTATGGCTACACCTTC. Filled out from reference TRBV5-1 and TRBJ1-2, the complete variable domain reads KAGVTQTPRYLIKTRGQQVTLSCSPISGHRSVSWYQQTPGQGLQFLFEYFSETQRNKGNFPGRFSGRQFSNSRSEMNVSTLELGDSALYLCASSLEAAHSLNYGYTFGSGTRLTVV.

The chain joins TRBV6-5 to TRBJ2-7; D is perhaps TRBD2 (5 bases). The CDR3 covers 14 residues. CDR1 and CDR2 (germline): MNHEY, SVGAGI. The V gene lost 8 bases and the J gene lost 3 bases, with 17 bases spanning the gap. The DNA of the CDR3 is TGTGCCAGCCGAGGCCTGGACTCTCACTACGAGCAGTACTTC. Translated, it gives CASRGLDSHYEQYF.

The V gene is TRBV4-3, the J gene TRBJ1-3, with D unresolved. This CDR3 has 16 amino acids. Germline loops: CDR1 LGHNA, CDR2 YSLEER. Trimming cost V 0 bases and J 0 bases, with 9 bases left between them. The DNA for the CDR3 is TGCGCCAGCAGCCAAGATCCGGAGGGCTCTGGAAACACCATATATTTT. This translates into CASSQDPEGSGNTIYF.

V and J are TRBV5-4 and TRBJ1-1; D is undetermined. The V gene's germline CDR1 is SGHNT and CDR2 YYREEE (reference sequence). The V gene lost 4 bases and the J gene lost 5 bases, with 18 bases spanning the gap. The CDR3 contains 15 residues. CDR3 amino acids: CASSRLDEERTEAFF. The CDR3 region has the DNA TGTGCCAGCAGCCGCCTGGATGAAGAGAGGACTGAAGCTTTCTTT. Using reference TRBV5-4 and TRBJ1-1 for the parts outside the CDR3, the full variable domain is ETGVTQSPTHLIKTRGQQVTLRCSSQSGHNTVSWYQQALGQGPQFIFQYYREEENGRGNFPPRFSGLQFPNYSSELNVNALELDDSALYLCASSRLDEERTEAFFGQGTRLTVV.

The V gene is TRBV7-9, the J gene TRBJ1-1, with TRBD1 matching over 7 bases. Trimming cost V 5 bases and J 2 bases; bases outside gene matches: 11. CDR1 and CDR2 from the germline V gene are SEHNR and FQNEAQ (reference sequence). The CDR3 has 16 amino acids. The CDR3 here is CASSPTQGGGNTEAFF. The CDR3 nucleotides are TGTGCCAGCAGCCCAACCCAGGGGGGCGGTAACACTGAAGCTTTCTTT.

The chain carries TRBV29-1 and TRBJ1-1, with 7 bases matching TRBD1. This CDR3 region has 13 residues. Germline CDR1 SQVTM, CDR2 ANQGSEA. The trim removed 7 bases at V and 3 bases at J, leaving 8 bases unmatched. The CDR3 is CSADREADTEAFF. CDR3 bases: TGCAGCGCTGACAGGGAGGCGGACACTGAAGCTTTCTTT.

The CDR3 nucleotides read TGTGCCACCAGTCTAGCGGGGGGGAACACAGATACGCAGTATTTT. Its protein product is CATSLAGGNTDTQYF. The chain has TRBV24-1 and TRBJ2-3; 12 bases match TRBD2. The CDR3 loop spans 15 amino acids. The J segment lost 2 bases and the V segment lost 6 bases, leaving 2 bases of the junction unmatched. The germline CDR1 and CDR2 sequences are KGHDR and SFDVKD.

The rearrangement links TRBV18 to TRBJ1-1, with 7 nucleotides matching TRBD1. Trimming took 4 bases from V and 6 from J; bases not matched to a gene: 2. CDR1 is KGHSH, CDR2 LQKENI, per germline. The CDR3 has 12 residues. The CDR3 sequence is CASSLGTAEAFF. Written as DNA, the CDR3 is TGTGCCAGCTCACTGGGGACAGCTGAAGCTTTCTTT.

The chain employs TRBV19 and TRBJ1-1; 7 bases agree with TRBD1. V was clipped by 7 bases and J by 2 bases; unmatched bases: 7. The CDR3 has 14 residues. Germline V lookup: CDR1 LNHDA, CDR2 SQIVND (reference sequence). CDR3 coding DNA: TGTGCCAGTATCGGGACAGAGGATAACACTGAAGCTTTCTTT. Its protein is CASIGTEDNTEAFF.

CDR3 DNA sequence: TGCGCCAGCAGCCTCTGGGAGCCCGGGGAGCTGTTTTTT. Its protein is CASSLWEPGELFF. V is TRBV4-3 and J is TRBJ2-2; possibly TRBD2 for D (5 bases). The germline V gene encodes CDR1 LGHNA and CDR2 YSLEER. The ends were cut back, 4 bases at V and 6 bases at J, with 9 bases in the middle. The CDR3 is 13 amino acids.

The genes are TRBV6-5 and TRBJ1-6, with 9 bases identical to TRBD1. This CDR3 contains 15 residues. Trimming took 5 bases from V and 8 from J; bases not matched to a gene: 7. Per germline, CDR1 MNHEY and CDR2 SVGAGI. The CDR3 DNA follows: TGTGCCAGCAGTCGTACTACAGGGGGCGATTCACCCCTCCACTTT. Translating it yields CASSRTTGGDSPLHF.

This chain joins TRBV5-4 and TRBJ1-2; D might be TRBD1 (5 bases). Germline V gene data show CDR1 as SGHNT and CDR2 as YYREEE (reference sequence). There are 14 residues in the CDR3. The V and J ends lost 1 base and 6 bases respectively, with 13 bases between them. CDR3 DNA: TGTGCCAGCAGCTTGTCGGCAGGGAACGATGGCTACACCTTC. Translating gives CASSLSAGNDGYTF.

The rearrangement joins TRBV11-2 to TRBJ1-1; D gene ambiguous. V was shortened by 2 bases and J by 1 base, with 17 bases between the two germline ends. In germline, CDR1 is SGHAT, CDR2 FQNNGV. This CDR3 region has 17 residues. In DNA form, the CDR3 reads TGTGCCAGCAGCTTAACCCACACGCGGAGACCGAACACTGAAGCTTTCTTT. The encoded protein is CASSLTHTRRPNTEAFF.

This chain links TRBV11-3 with TRBJ2-1; possible D gene TRBD1, 5 bases. This CDR3 comprises 13 residues. V was shortened by 5 bases and J by 5 bases, with 10 bases between the two germline ends. Germline CDR1 reads SGHNT; CDR2 reads YENEEA. Here the CDR3 reads CASSLDSNNEQFF. CDR3 coding DNA: TGTGCCAGCAGCCTTGACAGTAACAATGAGCAGTTCTTC.

The V gene is TRBV19, the J gene TRBJ1-1; D may be TRBD1 (5 bases). The CDR3 runs 13 residues. The germline V and J ends were trimmed by 3 bases and 8 bases, with 13 bases remaining between them. The germline gives CDR1 LNHDA, CDR2 SQIVND (reference sequence). The CDR3 region is CASSMGRAGEAFF. The CDR3 nucleotides are TGTGCCAGTAGTATGGGCAGGGCTGGGGAAGCTTTCTTT.

This sequence joins TRBV9 and TRBJ1-2; the match to TRBD1 covers 7 bases. V lost 4 bases and J lost 4; bases outside the gene matches: 16. Germline values: CDR1 SGDLS, CDR2 YYNGEE. The length of the CDR3 is 17 residues. The CDR3: CASSPRGTAQYSYGYTF. The CDR3 DNA reads TGTGCCAGCAGCCCCCGAGGGACAGCGCAATACTCCTATGGCTACACCTTC.

V usage is TRBV5-6 and J usage is TRBJ1-5; D unclear. V lost 1 base, J lost 9 bases, and 11 bases lay in between. Germline V gives CDR1 SGHDT, CDR2 YYEEEE. This CDR3 is built from 13 residues. The CDR3 coding sequence is TGTGCCAGCAGCTTGCAGCCGGCGGGGCCCCAGCATTTT. Encoded protein: CASSLQPAGPQHF.

This chain links TRBV4-3 with TRBJ2-1; D might be TRBD2 (7 bases). Germline V gene data show CDR1 as LGHNA and CDR2 as YSLEER. The CDR3 is 16 residues long. Trimming stripped 4 bases from V and 2 bases from J, with 15 bases between. The CDR3 loop reads CASSRMGAGAYNEQFF. In DNA, the CDR3 is TGCGCCAGCAGCCGGATGGGGGCGGGGGCCTACAATGAGCAGTTCTTC.

The rearrangement joins TRBV3-1 (or the pseudogene TRBV3-2) to TRBJ2-3; D may be TRBD2 (5 bases). There are 14 residues in the CDR3. Trimming cost V 4 bases and J 0 bases, with 8 bases left between them. Germline lookup yields CDR1 LGHDT and CDR2 YNNKEL (reference sequence). The CDR3 protein is CASSPWTSTDTQYF. DNA of the CDR3: TGTGCCAGCAGCCCCTGGACTAGCACAGATACGCAGTATTTT.

Written as DNA, the CDR3 is TGTGCCAGCACGCGAACCGGACATACCTACAATGAGCAGTTCTTC. It is translated as CASTRTGHTYNEQFF. The V and J genes are TRBV7-9 and TRBJ2-1; a weak D match, TRBD1 (5 bases). V was cut by 7 bases and J by 2 bases, with 15 bases left in between. Per germline, CDR1 SEHNR and CDR2 FQNEAQ (reference sequence). The CDR3 runs to 15 residues. Full variable domain (remainder filled in from reference TRBV7-9 and TRBJ2-1): DTGVSQNPRHKITKRGQNVTFRCDPISEHNRLYWYRQTLGQGPEFLTYFQNEAQLEKSRLLSDRFSAERPKGSFSTLEIQRTEQGDSAMYLCASTRTGHTYNEQFFGPGTRLTVL.

The rearrangement links TRBV19 to TRBJ1-2, with D unclear. Germline V gives CDR1 LNHDA, CDR2 SQIVND (reference sequence). The CDR3 is made up of 13 amino acids. The germline V and J ends were trimmed by 10 bases and 7 bases, with 19 bases remaining between them. The CDR3 DNA reads as TGTGCCACCTATTTAGACCCGTGGAGTGGCTACACCTTC. This encodes CATYLDPWSGYTF.

The rearrangement uses TRBV6-6 and TRBJ1-1; D gene ambiguous. CDR1 is MNHNY, CDR2 SVGAGI, per germline (reference sequence). V shed 7 bases and J shed 2 bases, with 20 bases lying between them. This CDR3 is 16 amino acids long. The CDR3 DNA sequence: TGTGCCAGCACCCTAAGTGGTCAAAGAATTAACACTGAAGCTTTCTTT. Encoded protein: CASTLSGQRINTEAFF.